Below, 2 T cell receptor beta chains from the same sample are listed, as sequenced in a study of neurological immune-mediated disorders (dated by TCRdb to about 2019). Interpreted using the paper, the time point label stands for: longitudinal time-point 2. The library was obtained by 5' RACE. Data came from an Illumina HiSeq 2500. The public reads were run again by TCRdb, first through fastp at Q25 and then through MiXCR, and only productive beta chains were kept. Each CDR3 protein appears once, grouped with its most common genes and DNA. In this sample the table shows about 90,000 distinct CDR3 sequences, approximately 13% of which occur a single time. The ten largest clones add up to roughly 4.8% of the sample. The sequenced sample was PBMCs. All receptors come from a female donor with HTLV-1-associated myelopathy (HAM/TSP).

This clonotype was observed at least ten times. The V call is TRBV5-1, the J call TRBJ1-5, with 10 bases lining up with TRBD1. Germline CDR1 is SGHRS and CDR2 is YFSETQ. The CDR3 runs 15 residues. Unmatched junction bases numbered 8, after V lost 5 bases and J lost 6 bases. CDR3 in amino acids: CASSPGTGDSQPQHF. DNA of the CDR3: TGCGCCAGCAGTCCCGGGACAGGGGACAGTCAGCCCCAGCATTTT.

This clonotype was detected ten times or more. DNA for the CDR3: TGTGCCATCAGTGTACTACTAGGGACATGGGAGATGTCCGGGGAGCTGTTTTTT. Translation gives CAISVLLGTWEMSGELFF. This chain links TRBV10-3 with TRBJ2-2; possible D gene TRBD1, 6 bases. The V gene's germline CDR1 is ENHRY and CDR2 SYGVKD. The CDR3 runs 18 residues. V was cut by 4 bases and J by 6 bases, with 24 bases left in between.